Below, one TCR beta chain is given with its context. What it recognizes is unknown. These data come from a study of OX40 agonist ivuxolimab in advanced cancers. Notes on the study in general: Averaging showed that CD8+ T cells had more expanded clones than CD4+ did.

The V and J ends lost 0 bases and 4 bases respectively, with 12 bases between them. This CDR3 is 15 amino acids long. CDR1 and CDR2 from the germline V gene are LGHNA and YNFKEQ. Clones were read by immunoSEQ multiplex PCR, and TCRdb kept only the in-frame ones, dropping some. The sample yields 30,000 to 45,000 clones, 80% to 85% seen once. This TCR came from an adult with an advanced solid tumor such as melanoma, head and neck, liver or kidney cancer. The sample consisted of CD4+ or CD8+ T cells sorted from blood, taken in a trial of the OX40 agonist ivuxolimab. V gene TRBV4-2 combines with J gene TRBJ1-2, with a possible D match to TRBD1 (5 bases). The CDR3 is CASSQDPGAPYGYTF. Here the CDR3 DNA reads TGTGCCAGCAGCCAAGATCCCGGGGCACCCTATGGCTACACCTTC.